A selection of T cell receptor beta chains follows, all from one sample in a study of technical replicates of blood from a few donors. Some clones are missing from TCRdb's copy, which holds only in-frame ones; the method was immunoSEQ multiplex PCR. The profile shows 70,000 to 85,000 clones, 80% to 95% of them singletons. Sequenced: T cells isolated from PBMCs. The source of these receptors is a human donor in good health. CDR3s include the opening cysteine and the closing phenylalanine or tryptophan. The order of the fields is J gene, clone size, V gene, D gene, CDR3 DNA, CDR3 protein. A D gene is named only where the DNA matches it firmly. Expanded clones are given a class, and other clones once, few, many or no size at all.

TRBJ1-5	NA	TRBV5-5	NA	TGTGCCAGCAGCTTGGAAGGGGGTTTTAATCAGCCCCAGCATTTT	CASSLEGGFNQPQHF
TRBJ2-3	NA	TRBV30	NA	TGTGCCTGGAGTAAAGCGACTAGCACAGATACGCAGTATTTT	CAWSKATSTDTQYF
TRBJ2-1	NA	TRBV5-1	NA	TGCGCCAGCAGGGTTGAAGCCAACAATGAGCAGTTCTTC	CASRVEANNEQFF
TRBJ2-7	NA	TRBV7-2	TRBD2	TGTGCCAGCAGCACACTAGCGGGAGGATCATACGAGCAGTACTTC	CASSTLAGGSYEQYF
TRBJ1-5	NA	TRBV4-1	NA	TGCGCCAGCAGCCAAGTGGCCCAGGGAAGCCAGCCCCAGCATTTT	CASSQVAQGSQPQHF
TRBJ1-5	NA	TRBV18	NA	TGTGCCAGCTCCGCTCAGGGTAATAATCAGCCCCAGCATTTT	CASSAQGNNQPQHF
TRBJ1-5	once	TRBV7-2	TRBD1	TGTGCCAGCAGCTTCTACAGGGGTCAGCCCCAGCATTTT	CASSFYRGQPQHF
TRBJ2-7	NA	TRBV4-1	NA	TGCGCCAGCAGCCAAGAACCCAGTTCCTACGAGCAGTACTTC	CASSQEPSSYEQYF
TRBJ2-5	NA	TRBV7-2	TRBD2	TGTGCCAGCAGCTCCTACCGGGACAGCGGGAGGGAGACCCAGTACTTC	CASSSYRDSGRETQYF
TRBJ2-7	NA	TRBV29-1	NA	TGCAGCGTTCGGTCCTATGGAGCCTACGAGCAGTACTTC	CSVRSYGAYEQYF
TRBJ2-3	NA	TRBV4-2	TRBD2	TGTGCCAGCAGCCAAAAGAACTTAGCGGGGTTCCTCACAGATACGCAGTATTTT	CASSQKNLAGFLTDTQYF
TRBJ1-5	NA	TRBV28	NA	TGTGCCAGCAGAGGGGGGGTCCTCTACCTCGATCAGCCCCAGCATTTT	CASRGGVLYLDQPQHF
TRBJ1-1	once	TRBV28	NA	TGTGCCCATTGCAGGGGACGCAACACTGAAGCTTTCTTT	CAHCRGRNTEAFF
TRBJ1-2	NA	TRBV5-1	TRBD1	TGCGCCAGCACCTTGGACAGGGGGAAGAATGGCTACACCTTC	CASTLDRGKNGYTF
TRBJ1-1	few	TRBV5-4	NA	TGTGCCAGCAGCCCAATTCAGGGGACGAACACTGAAGCTTTCTTT	CASSPIQGTNTEAFF
TRBJ1-1	NA	TRBV4-3	NA	TGCGCCAGCAGCCAAGTGCCGGGGGAGACTGAAGCTTTCTTT	CASSQVPGETEAFF
TRBJ2-7	NA	TRBV9	NA	TGTGCCAGCAGCGTAGAGAGCTTGGACGAGCAGTACTTC	CASSVESLDEQYF
TRBJ2-7	NA	TRBV5-1	TRBD2	TGCGCCAGCAGCTTGAGGCGGGGGTCCTACGAGCAGTACTTC	CASSLRRGSYEQYF
TRBJ2-5	once	TRBV2	TRBD1	TGTGCCAGCGTGGATACAGGGGCCCAAGAGACCCAGTACTTC	CASVDTGAQETQYF
TRBJ2-5	NA	TRBV10-3	NA	TGTGCCACAATTAAGACCCAACTAGGCGGAGAGACCCAGTACTTC	CATIKTQLGGETQYF
TRBJ2-3	NA	TRBV9	NA	TGTGCCAGCACCCCGGGGGATTCTAGCACAGATACGCAGTATTTT	CASTPGDSSTDTQYF
TRBJ2-7	NA	TRBV6-5	NA	TGTGCCAGCAGTTCCCCTACTAGCTCCTACGAGCAGTACTTC	CASSSPTSSYEQYF
TRBJ2-1	NA	TRBV6-6	NA	TGTGCCAGCAGTTACTCGATAGGAGCCTACAATGAGCAGTTCTTC	CASSYSIGAYNEQFF
TRBJ1-2	NA	TRBV28	NA	TGTGCCAGCAGTTTACGGCGGTATAGTAGTGAGGATTATGGCTACACCTTC	CASSLRRYSSEDYGYTF
TRBJ2-1	NA	TRBV7-3	TRBD2	TGTGCCAGCAGCCTACCGGGACTAGCGGGAGGGAGCTCCTACAATGAGCAGTTCTTC	CASSLPGLAGGSSYNEQFF
TRBJ2-3	NA	TRBV6-4	NA	TGTGCCAGCAGTCCAGATCGGGAAGATACGCAGTATTTT	CASSPDREDTQYF
TRBJ2-7	NA	TRBV19	NA	TGTGCCAGTAGTATGACAGTCAGCTCCTACGAGCAGTACTTC	CASSMTVSSYEQYF
TRBJ1-4	once	TRBV2	NA	TGTGCCAGCAGTTACAACAGGGAAGGTGAAAAACTGTTTTTT	CASSYNREGEKLFF
TRBJ2-7	NA	TRBV10-1	NA	TGCGCCAGCAGTGAAGGAGGATCCTACGAGCAGTACTTC	CASSEGGSYEQYF
TRBJ1-2	NA	TRBV7-3	TRBD1	TGTGCCAGCAGCCCCAGGACAGGGGTTGGCTACACCTTC	CASSPRTGVGYTF
TRBJ2-7	NA	TRBV25-1	TRBD1	TGTGCCAGCAGCGGAACAGGGGCCTACGAGCAGTACTTC	CASSGTGAYEQYF
TRBJ2-5	NA	TRBV5-1	NA	TGCGCCAGCGCCGAGCAGGGGTTCGGTGAGACCCAGTACTTC	CASAEQGFGETQYF
TRBJ1-1	NA	TRBV28	NA	TGTGCCAGCAGGGTGGGGGGGCGTATCACTGAAGCTTTCTTT	CASRVGGRITEAFF
TRBJ1-4	NA	TRBV27	NA	TGTGCCAGCAGTTTCAACAGGGCTGCTAATGAAAAACTGTTTTTT	CASSFNRAANEKLFF
TRBJ2-7	NA	TRBV30	NA	TGTGCCTGGAGTGCTTACTACGAGCAGTACTTC	CAWSAYYEQYF
TRBJ1-2	NA	TRBV7-9	NA	TGTGCCAGCAGCTTAGCTCGGGAGATCGGGGGCTACACCTTC	CASSLAREIGGYTF
TRBJ1-2	NA	TRBV27	TRBD1	TGTGCCAGCAGTTGGGAATACAGGGGCGGTAACTATGGCTACACCTTC	CASSWEYRGGNYGYTF
TRBJ2-7	NA	TRBV5-1	TRBD2	TGCGCCAGCAGCTTGGCGGGAGGGCCTGACGAGCAGTACTTC	CASSLAGGPDEQYF
TRBJ1-1	NA	TRBV6-4	NA	TGTGCCAGCAAACCCAAGGAGACTAATATTAGAGGGACTGAAGCTTTCTTT	CASKPKETNIRGTEAFF
TRBJ1-4	NA	TRBV13	NA	TGTGCCAGCAGCTTATGGGCAGCTGAAAAACTGTTTTTT	CASSLWAAEKLFF
TRBJ1-5	NA	TRBV28	NA	TGTGCCAGCAGTTTAGGGGGGGCATATAGCAATCAGCCCCAGCATTTT	CASSLGGAYSNQPQHF
TRBJ1-3	NA	TRBV11-3	NA	TGTGCCAGCAGCAAAAATACGGGGGTCGGAAACACCATATATTTT	CASSKNTGVGNTIYF
TRBJ1-1	NA	TRBV5-1	NA	TGCGCCAGCAGCTTGGTAATGAGTGAAGCTTTCTTT	CASSLVMSEAFF
TRBJ1-2	NA	TRBV5-1	NA	TGCGCCAGCAAAATATTTCAGGCTGATGGCTACACCTTC	CASKIFQADGYTF
TRBJ1-3	once	TRBV9	TRBD1	TGTGCCAGCAGCGTCTACAGGGGCGGAGGAAACACCATATATTTT	CASSVYRGGGNTIYF
TRBJ2-1	once	TRBV27	NA	TGTGCCAGCAGTTTACTTGACAATGAGCAGTTCTTC	CASSLLDNEQFF
TRBJ2-2	NA	TRBV10-3	TRBD2	TGTGCCATCAGTGAATTCTTCGGACTAGCGGGAGGGGATACCGGGGAGCTGTTTTTT	CAISEFFGLAGGDTGELFF
TRBJ2-5	NA	TRBV11-2	TRBD2	TGTGCCAGCAGCACCGGACTAGCAGTAGAGACCCAGTACTTC	CASSTGLAVETQYF
TRBJ1-1	NA	TRBV11-3	NA	TGTGCCAGCAGCCCGGGACATTCGGCTTTCTTT	CASSPGHSAFF
TRBJ2-5	NA	TRBV10-3	TRBD2	TGTGCCATCAGTGAGAGCGGGAGAACAGAGACCCAGTACTTC	CAISESGRTETQYF
TRBJ2-1	NA	TRBV9	TRBD2	TGTGCCAGCAGCACACGACTAGCGGGAGAGGGTGAGCAGTTCTTC	CASSTRLAGEGEQFF
TRBJ2-1	NA	TRBV7-9	NA	TGTGCCAGCAGCCCTCCCGGGAACGACAATGAGCAGTTCTTC	CASSPPGNDNEQFF
TRBJ1-5	NA	TRBV15	NA	TGTGCCACCAGCAGAGCGAGGGAATTAGATCAGCCCCAGCATTTT	CATSRARELDQPQHF
TRBJ2-6	NA	TRBV7-9	TRBD2	TGTGCCAGCAGCCCCCGACTAGCGGGAGTAAGGGGGGCCAACGTCCTGACTTTC	CASSPRLAGVRGANVLTF
TRBJ2-5	NA	TRBV11-2	TRBD2	TGTGCCAGCCGGCACAGCGGGAGGGCGGTTCGGGAGACCCAGTACTTC	CASRHSGRAVRETQYF